This T cell receptor beta chain was captured by sequencing in a study of T-cell reconstitution after alpha-beta-depleted transplantation in children. TCRbeta library preparation incorporated unique molecular identifiers. TCRdb re-called the PCR reads through MiXCR, storing one row per CDR3 protein. The data contain 450,000 to 500,000 distinct CDR3 sequences, about 12% of them singletons. The ends lost 3 bases at V and 4 bases at J; junction bases unmatched: 11. The CDR3 loop spans 18 amino acids. Germline CDR1 and CDR2: MDHEN and SYDVKM. This clonotype appeared a single time. Here the sequenced sample was PBMCs from the stem cell graft donor, taken from the stem cell graft. This TCR was recovered from a human donor who donated a stem cell graft to a child with combined immunodeficiency. The rearrangement joins TRBV28 to TRBJ2-1; 11 nucleotides line up with TRBD2. CDR3 sequence: CASSFGVASGGWYNEQFF. As DNA, the CDR3 is TGTGCCAGCAGTTTCGGAGTCGCTAGCGGGGGGTGGTACAATGAGCAGTTCTTC. The full variable domain, with the rest looked up from reference TRBV28 and TRBJ2-1, is DVKVTQSSRYLVKRTGEKVFLECVQDMDHENMFWYRQDPGLGLRLIYFSYDVKMKEKGDIPEGYSVSREKKERFSLILESASTNQTSMYLCASSFGVASGGWYNEQFFGPGTRLTVL.